The T cell receptor (beta chain) under discussion was sequenced for a study of cytomegalovirus exposure and HLA in healthy donors. Study at large: Around 80 million unique TCR sequences came from HLA-typed donors in an early release.

Researchers ran the PCR with 60 Vbeta and 13 Jbeta primers. Clones were read by immunoSEQ multiplex PCR, and TCRdb kept only the in-frame ones, dropping some. The sample lists roughly 190,000 clones, 70% to 80% seen once, with approximately 2.1% in the top ten. This clone was seen only once. What it binds is unknown. Study-wide results and limits: Productive status was seen about 87% or about 30% of the time for most TCR beta V segments in an earlier analysis. The dataset shows that most TCR sequences were rare, while some public TCRs occurred in many donors.

What was sequenced was PBMCs. This clonotype originated in a woman in her forties or fifties in good health and CMV-seronegative.

CDR3 coding DNA: TGTGCCAGCAGCGTAGTCGCCGGGACAGCGCCCCATGGCTACACCTTC. It encodes CASSVVAGTAPHGYTF. The chain employs TRBV9 and TRBJ1-2; 7 bases are shared with TRBD1. Looked up from germline, CDR1 is SGDLS and CDR2 is YYNGEE. The CDR3 contains 16 residues. After removal of 0 bases from V and 6 bases from J, the junction contained 11 bases not matched to a gene.